This section outlines one T cell receptor (beta chain) sequence together with its context. Its cognate antigen is unknown. Germline V CDR1 and CDR2: SGHTA, FQGNSA. J lost 8 bases, V lost 0 bases, and 1 base had no gene match. The CDR3 contains 13 residues. The data were obtained in a study of T cells after yellow fever vaccination. UMIs and a universal primer site were added when TCR cDNA was made by 5'RACE template switching. TCRdb re-called the 5' RACE reads with MiXCR, one entry per CDR3 protein. The sample lists approximately 300,000 distinct CDR3 sequences; approximately 9% were seen once. The study's findings and limits: The study re-detected most primary-vaccination clones after the booster (approximately 97% CD4, 88% CD8). Weaker, the secondary response peaked sooner, at day 5 versus 15.

The sequence came from a man between 18 and 35 years old who received the YFV17D yellow fever vaccine. Source: PBMCs, taken on the day of the first yellow fever vaccination. The chain employs TRBV7-2 and TRBJ1-1; the match to TRBD1 covers 9 bases. In nucleotides, the CDR3 is TGTGCCAGCAGCTTAGCAGACAGGGGGGAAGCTTTCTTT. The encoded protein is CASSLADRGEAFF. Full variable domain (rest looked up from reference TRBV7-2 and TRBJ1-1): GAGVSQSPSNKVTEKGKDVELRCDPISGHTALYWYRQSLGQGLEFLIYFQGNSAPDKSGLPSDRFSAERTGGSVSTLTIQRTQQEDSAVYLCASSLADRGEAFFGQGTRLTVV.